Detailed here is one T cell receptor beta chain. The antigen is undetermined. The germline V and J ends were trimmed by 1 base and 6 bases, with 9 bases remaining between them. The CDR3 runs to 13 residues. Germline CDR1 and CDR2: SGHVS and FQNEAQ. This record comes from a study of T cell repertoires in cytomegalovirus infection. At the level of the study: Use of recently identified HLA-C-restricted and well-studied HLA-B-restricted CMV epitopes was part of the study. Based on public TCR beta signatures, there were indications of CMV infection and of a matching HLA type.

General study findings and limits: Public TCR beta family frequency separated CMV-and-HLA carriers, including in an independent cohort.

TCRdb re-analysed the reads in MiXCR, keeping a single row per CDR3 protein. Among hundreds of thousands of distinct CDR3 sequences listed, roughly 30% were seen once. The sequences come from cultured PBMCs, collected from culture after CMV antigen stimulation. J is TRBJ1-2 and V is TRBV7-8; unclear D gene. This clonotype originated in a human donor in good health (CMV status not recorded). Some clones in this sample may be carry-over from other donors' samples. CDR3 bases: TGTGCCAGCAGCTTAGGTCTGGGCGATGGCTACACCTTC. Amino acid sequence: CASSLGLGDGYTF.